These 22 T cell receptor beta chains share one sample of origin, sequenced in a study of CD39 and CD103 CD8 tumor-infiltrating T cells. Assay: immunoSEQ multiplex PCR; the TCRdb copy retains only in-frame clones and omits some. The table has 6,000 to 8,500 clones, more than 60% seen once; the top ten hold roughly 60%. The specimen sequenced was CD8+ T cells sorted from blood. Subset: total memory CD8 T cells (CD45RA-CCR7+/-) from blood or uninvolved lymph node. The origin of the receptors is a human donor with head and neck squamous cell carcinoma.

The J gene is TRBJ2-3, the V gene TRBV30; 9 nucleotides agree with TRBD2. Germline V lookup: CDR1 GTSNPN, CDR2 SVGIG (reference sequence). Trimming removed 1 base from V and 2 bases from J; junction bases left unmatched: 1. The length of the CDR3 is 14 residues. The CDR3: CAWSASGITDTQYF. The CDR3 bases are TGTGCCTGGAGTGCTAGCGGGATCACAGATACGCAGTATTTT.

This chain links TRBV9 with TRBJ2-2; no clear D gene. Germline-derived CDR1 and CDR2 are SGDLS and YYNGEE. V was clipped by 6 bases and J by 3 bases, with 6 bases between them. The CDR3 spans 12 residues. In DNA, the CDR3 is TGTGCCAGCACCCACGACACCGGGGAGCTGTTTTTT. Translation gives CASTHDTGELFF.

The chain is built from TRBV9 and TRBJ2-1; TRBD2 matches 9 bases. J lost 8 bases, V lost 6 bases, and 9 bases had no gene match. CDR3 size: 14 residues. Germline lookup yields CDR1 SGDLS and CDR2 YYNGEE. CDR3 sequence: CASNPGLAVDEQFF. Written as DNA, the CDR3 is TGTGCCAGCAACCCGGGACTAGCAGTCGATGAGCAGTTCTTC.

The J gene is TRBJ2-5, the V gene TRBV18; D may be TRBD1 (6 bases). The end of the DNA aligns better with TRBJ2-7, so the J call may be wrong. The CDR3 is made up of 18 amino acids. In germline, CDR1 is KGHSH, CDR2 LQKENI. Here the CDR3 reads CASSPQPGEQSEGYEQYF. For the CDR3, the DNA is TGTGCCAGCTCACCCCAGCCAGGGGAACAGAGTGAGGGCTACGAGCAGTACTTC.

The chain employs TRBV6-4 and TRBJ2-1; 7 positions agree with TRBD2. The germline V gene has CDR1 MRHNA and CDR2 SNTAGT. V gave up 4 bases and J gave up 3 bases; unmatched junction bases: 3. The CDR3 length is 14 residues. CDR3 DNA: TGTGCCAGCAGTGCTAGCGGTGACTACAATGAGCAGTTCTTC. This codes for CASSASGDYNEQFF.

The CDR3 region is CASSQFLLAVHPGEQYF. CDR3 sequence (DNA): TGCGCCAGCAGCCAATTTCTTCTAGCGGTTCATCCGGGCGAGCAGTACTTC. V is TRBV4-3 and J is TRBJ2-7; 7 bases fit TRBD2. The V gene's germline CDR1 is LGHNA and CDR2 YSLEER. CDR3 length: 17 amino acids. The V and J ends lost 2 bases and 6 bases, in that order; junction bases with no gene match: 16.

The chain joins TRBV6-5 to TRBJ2-2; perhaps TRBD2 as D (6 bases). Trimming shortened V by 6 bases and J by 6 bases, and 8 bases separated the two germline ends. The CDR3 is made up of 12 amino acids. CDR1 is MNHEY, CDR2 SVGAGI, per germline. The CDR3 protein is CASSTGAGELFF. The CDR3 DNA follows: TGTGCCAGCAGCACGGGGGCCGGGGAGCTGTTTTTT.

The chain joins TRBV19 to TRBJ1-1, with 7 nucleotides matching TRBD1. J lost 4 bases, V lost 3 bases, and 5 bases had no gene match. CDR1 LNHDA and CDR2 SQIVND come from the germline V gene (reference sequence). The CDR3 length is 14 residues. The CDR3 region has the DNA TGTGCCAGTAGTATTCAGGGGGTGGGCACTGAAGCTTTCTTT. It specifies CASSIQGVGTEAFF.

Only a few counts were recorded for this clone. V usage is TRBV13 and J usage is TRBJ2-5; the match to TRBD2 covers 13 bases. Germline CDR1 PRHDT, CDR2 FYEKMQ (reference sequence). The length of the CDR3 is 15 residues. V shed 6 bases and J 3 bases; nucleotides not matched to a gene: 4. The CDR3 coding sequence is TGTGCCAGCAGTCACGGACTAGCGGGAGAAGAGACCCAGTACTTC. It codes for CASSHGLAGEETQYF.

The rearrangement joins TRBV2 to TRBJ2-3, with 12 bases fitting TRBD2. Germline CDR1 SNHLY, CDR2 FYNNEI. With 5 bases clipped from V and 1 base from J, the junction kept 4 bases outside the gene matches. The CDR3 sequence is 16 residues long. CDR3 sequence (DNA): TGTGCCAGCAGTCTACGACTAGCGGGGGGCACAGATACGCAGTATTTT. Translating it yields CASSLRLAGGTDTQYF.

This chain joins TRBV7-9 and TRBJ2-4; 10 bases are a match to TRBD1. The CDR3 runs 18 residues. V lost 3 bases and J lost 4; bases outside the gene matches: 12. Germline V gives CDR1 SEHNR, CDR2 FQNEAQ (reference sequence). CDR3 in DNA: TGTGCCAGCAGCTTCTCTAAACGGGGACAGGGGTTAAAAAACATTCAGTACTTC. Protein sequence: CASSFSKRGQGLKNIQYF.

This CDR3 is CASSIPDSTSQPQHF. CDR3 nucleotides: TGTGCCAGTAGCATTCCGGATAGTACATCACAGCCCCAGCATTTT. V is TRBV19 and J is TRBJ1-5; D not certain. This CDR3 has 15 residues. Trimming removed 6 bases from V and 7 bases from J, with 19 bases in between. Germline assignment: CDR1 LNHDA and CDR2 SQIVND (reference sequence).

The chain joins TRBV13 to TRBJ2-3; 8 bases align to TRBD1. CDR1 is PRHDT, CDR2 FYEKMQ, per germline (reference sequence). The CDR3 sequence is 14 residues long. V was clipped by 5 bases and J by 2 bases; unmatched bases: 3. CDR3 DNA sequence: TGTGCCAGCAGCCCGGGACAGGCCACAGATACGCAGTATTTT. It translates to CASSPGQATDTQYF. The whole variable domain, filled in from reference TRBV13 and TRBJ2-3, reads AAGVIQSPRHLIKEKRETATLKCYPIPRHDTVYWYQQGPGQDPQFLISFYEKMQSDKGSIPDRFSAQQFSDYHSELNMSSLELGDSALYFCASSPGQATDTQYFGPGTRLTVL.

This clone was seen a handful of times. The chain employs TRBV6-5 and TRBJ2-1; 8 positions agree with TRBD1. The junction had 9 bases not matched to a gene; V was cut back by 7 bases and J by 7 bases. CDR1 MNHEY and CDR2 SVGAGI come from the germline V gene. This CDR3 is built from 14 residues. The CDR3 is CASTPGTGYNEQFF. The CDR3 DNA is TGTGCCAGCACCCCCGGGACAGGTTATAATGAGCAGTTCTTC.

This chain links TRBV4-3 with TRBJ2-7, with 7 bases lining up with TRBD2. This CDR3 region has 13 residues. Germline loops: CDR1 LGHNA, CDR2 YSLEER. V lost 1 base, J lost 5 bases, and 2 bases stayed unmatched. The CDR3 loop reads CASSQAGRDEQYF. CDR3 nucleotide sequence: TGCGCCAGCAGCCAAGCAGGGAGGGACGAGCAGTACTTC.

The genes are TRBV11-1 and TRBJ2-7, with 10 bases identical to TRBD2. Germline CDR1 reads SGHAT; CDR2 reads FQDESV (reference sequence). V lost 4 bases and J lost 3; bases outside the gene matches: 6. The CDR3 is 15 residues long. The CDR3 nucleotides are TGTGCCAGCAGCTCCTATAGCGGGGGGCTCTACGAGCAGTACTTC. Translation gives CASSSYSGGLYEQYF.

The rearrangement links TRBV4-3 to TRBJ2-2; TRBD1 might be the D (6 bases). The ends were cut back, 6 bases at V and 6 bases at J, with 20 bases in the middle. The CDR3 runs to 16 residues. Per germline, CDR1 LGHNA and CDR2 YSLEER. CDR3 nucleotides: TGCGCCAGCAGTCCCCGGGACACCGGATACGCCGGGGAGCTGTTTTTT. Amino acid sequence: CASSPRDTGYAGELFF.

This clone was counted between two and nine times. The chain is built from TRBV7-8 and TRBJ2-3; D unclear. Germline CDR1 is SGHVS and CDR2 is FQNEAQ. V lost 6 bases and J lost 4, with 17 bases in between. There are 15 residues in the CDR3. This CDR3 is CASSQVFTPADTQYF. The CDR3 region has the DNA TGTGCCAGCAGTCAGGTCTTTACGCCCGCAGATACGCAGTATTTT.

This chain connects TRBV6-5 to TRBJ2-7; D unresolved. V lost 2 bases to trimming and J lost 3 bases, with 11 bases between them. Germline V gene data show CDR1 as MNHEY and CDR2 as SVGAGI. The CDR3 consists of 14 residues. The CDR3 DNA reads TGTGCCAGCAGTTACGGTCCAGGTGGCTACGAGCAGTACTTC. This codes for CASSYGPGGYEQYF.

Points on this clone: Mismatch with germline at one junction end may stem from a read error. J is TRBJ1-5 and V is TRBV7-6, with D unresolved. The CDR3 extends over 13 amino acids. CDR1 and CDR2 (germline): SGHVS, FNYEAQ. The DNA of the CDR3 is TGTGCCGGCAGCTTAGGAGGGAATCAGCCCCAGCATTTT. Translated: CAGSLGGNQPQHF. The whole variable domain, filled in from reference TRBV7-6 and TRBJ1-5, reads GAGVSQSPRYKVTKRGQDVALRCDPISGHVSLYWYRQALGQGPEFLTYFNYEAQQDKSGLPNDRFSAERPEGSISTLTIQRTEQRDSAMYRCAGSLGGNQPQHFGDGTRLSIL.

The V call is TRBV6-5, the J call TRBJ2-7; D gene ambiguous. The CDR3 spans 13 residues. V gave up 3 bases and J gave up 7 bases, with 13 bases separating them. Germline values: CDR1 MNHEY, CDR2 SVGAGI. CDR3 loop: CASSYGSAQEQYF. The CDR3 DNA follows: TGTGCCAGCAGTTATGGCAGCGCCCAAGAGCAGTACTTC.

V is TRBV7-2 and J is TRBJ2-3; D not certain. Germline CDR1 and CDR2: SGHTA and FQGNSA. The CDR3 is 14 amino acids. With 4 bases removed from V and 0 bases from J, the gap between germline ends came to 8 bases. The CDR3 here is CASSYDGSTDTQYF. The CDR3 DNA reads TGTGCCAGCAGCTACGACGGGAGCACAGATACGCAGTATTTT.